This paragraph reports one T cell receptor (beta chain). Its target is not known. This entry is derived from a study of blood T cells in healthy people across ages. Study outcomes and limitations: The study lacked donor CMV status, which possibly confounded expanded clonotype changes.

PCR was performed a second time for about 6 to 12 cycles using a sample-barcoded 5' primer and a J-beta primer mix. One entry per CDR3 protein, called by TCRdb with MiXCR from the 5' RACE reads. Among 850,000 or so distinct CDR3 sequences listed, 29% were seen once. CDR3 length: 14 amino acids. V shed 7 bases and J 7 bases; nucleotides not matched to a gene: 5. CDR1 is MNHEY and CDR2 is SVGAGI in the germline V gene. The clonotype originates from a woman of 80 years or more in good health. The sample consisted of blood. The chain couples TRBV6-5 to TRBJ1-6; 9 bases align to TRBD1. As DNA, the CDR3 is TGTGCCAGCAATGAGGGACAGGGCAATTCACCCCTCCACTTT. Translation gives CASNEGQGNSPLHF.